What follows are 10 T cell receptor beta chains derived from one specimen sequenced in a study of CD8+ T cells in alopecia areata. Sample treatment: oral pan-JAK inhibitor, 5-10 mg twice daily. Sequencing templates came from extracted RNA that was reverse transcribed into cDNA. TCRdb's table, derived via immunoSEQ multiplex PCR, lists solely in-frame clones and lacks some. This repertoire shows some 200,000 clones, around 60% found once; its top ten account for approximately 3.4%. Source: CD4+ T cells sorted from blood, taken at week 4, from a patient treated with tofacitinib. These receptors were taken from a human donor with alopecia areata.

J is TRBJ2-5 and V is TRBV5-1; 7 bases are shared with TRBD2. CDR1 is SGHRS and CDR2 is YFSETQ in the germline V gene. The trim removed 1 base at V and 2 bases at J, leaving 11 bases unmatched. This CDR3 has 17 residues. The CDR3 spells CASSLNLGGGIQETQYF. CDR3 DNA sequence: TGCGCCAGCAGCTTGAATCTTGGCGGGGGTATTCAAGAGACCCAGTACTTC.

V and J are TRBV4-1 and TRBJ2-5, with 7 bases lining up with TRBD1. CDR3 length equals 15 residues. J lost 5 bases, V lost 4 bases, and 10 bases had no gene match. Germline V lookup: CDR1 MGHRA, CDR2 YSYEKL. The CDR3 spells CASSPGQRPPETQYF. The CDR3 nucleotides read TGCGCCAGCAGCCCGGGACAGCGGCCGCCTGAGACCCAGTACTTC.

The chain combines TRBV27 with TRBJ2-3; 9 nucleotides match TRBD2. Trimming cost V 5 bases and J 7 bases; bases outside gene matches: 13. Germline lookup yields CDR1 MNHEY and CDR2 SMNVEV (reference sequence). This CDR3 is 16 amino acids long. In DNA, the CDR3 is TGTGCCAGCAGTCCTGCAGAAGCGGGGGGCGGAAATACGCAGTATTTT. Protein sequence: CASSPAEAGGGNTQYF.

V gene TRBV6-5 combines with J gene TRBJ1-1; 9 bases line up with TRBD1. The CDR3 totals 15 residues. Per the germline V gene, CDR1 is MNHEY and CDR2 is SVGAGI. Trimming cost V 2 bases and J 4 bases; bases outside gene matches: 5. CDR3 in DNA: TGTGCCAGCAGTTACACAGGGGGCAGTGGCACTGAAGCTTTCTTT. Amino acid sequence: CASSYTGGSGTEAFF.

V gene TRBV29-1 combines with J gene TRBJ2-1; D is perhaps TRBD1 or TRBD2 (6 bases each). The CDR3 contains 14 residues. Trimming stripped 0 bases from V and 6 bases from J, with 12 bases between. Germline V gene sequence: CDR1 SQVTM, CDR2 ANQGSEA. The CDR3: CSVEDLGGSNEQFF. DNA for the CDR3: TGCAGCGTTGAAGATCTAGGGGGGAGCAATGAGCAGTTCTTC.

A few counts support this clone. This chain connects TRBV10-3 to TRBJ1-5; 8 nucleotides agree with TRBD1. Germline loops: CDR1 ENHRY, CDR2 SYGVKD. J gave up 3 bases and V 0 bases, and 4 bases lay outside the gene matches. The CDR3 is made up of 16 amino acids. CDR3 sequence reads: CAISESWTGINQPQHF. The CDR3 DNA follows: TGTGCCATCAGTGAGTCGTGGACAGGGATCAATCAGCCCCAGCATTTT.

In nucleotides, the CDR3 is TGTGCCTGGAGTCCCTCCCCGGGACTAGCGGGAAAAAACATTCAGTACTTC. The encoded protein is CAWSPSPGLAGKNIQYF. The chain links TRBV30 to TRBJ2-4, with 13 bases identical to TRBD2. J lost 4 bases, V lost 2 bases, and 8 bases had no gene match. CDR1 and CDR2 (germline): GTSNPN, SVGIG (reference sequence). The CDR3 extends over 17 amino acids.

This clone was seen more than once but under ten times. The CDR3 DNA reads TGCGCCAGCAGCCAAATTTCCACCTACGAGCAGTACTTC. Encoded protein: CASSQISTYEQYF. This chain joins TRBV4-1 and TRBJ2-7; no definite D call. CDR1 is MGHRA and CDR2 is YSYEKL in the germline V gene. The CDR3 contains 13 residues. The V end was cut by 2 bases, the J end by 2 bases, with 7 bases between.

This chain links TRBV6-5 with TRBJ1-1; tentative D call: TRBD1 (5 bases). Germline V CDR1 and CDR2: MNHEY, SVGAGI. The ends were cut back, 2 bases at V and 1 base at J, with 11 bases in the middle. The CDR3 has 15 residues. The CDR3 region is CASSYAPTANTEAFF. CDR3 nucleotide sequence: TGTGCCAGCAGTTACGCACCGACAGCGAACACTGAAGCTTTCTTT.

The chain carries TRBV29-1 and TRBJ2-7; D is possibly TRBD1 (6 bases). V was trimmed by 8 bases and J by 0 bases, leaving 17 bases between them. Germline lookup yields CDR1 SQVTM and CDR2 ANQGSEA. This CDR3 contains 14 residues. CDR3 in amino acids: CSIIDRPSSYEQYF. The CDR3 coding sequence is TGCAGCATTATCGACAGGCCCAGCTCCTACGAGCAGTACTTC.